This T cell receptor (beta chain) was identified in a study of shared clonotypes between healthy human individuals. With respect to this clone: Its antigen is currently unknown.

TCRdb keeps only in-frame clones here, not all; method: immunoSEQ multiplex PCR. Of about 2 million clones listed, approximately 95% are singletons. CD8 cells classed as naive were CD45RO-negative and positively selected for CCR7, excluding terminally differentiated effector memory CD45RA+ cells. The donor cohort consisted entirely of Caucasian adults residing in Nashville, Tennessee. J was trimmed by 6 bases and V by 1 base; bases with no gene match: 2. Germline V gene sequence: CDR1 MNHEY, CDR2 SVGAGI. This CDR3 is built from 14 residues. Whole-study findings and limits: Clonotype sharing across donors was expected to vary with sequencing depth. The sharing of 5% to 6.5% of naive CD4 clonotypes was seen across several donors. Generation probabilities were higher for clonotypes shared across all four sorted-subset donors than for unshared ones.

Source material: naive CD8+ T cells sorted from blood. The sequence was obtained from a man between 18 and 29 years old in good health. The rearrangement uses TRBV6-5 and TRBJ2-7, with 11 bases matching TRBD1. The CDR3 DNA reads as TGTGCCAGCAGTTACTGGACAGGGGGCTCCGAGCAGTACTTC. Its translation is CASSYWTGGSEQYF.